This TCR beta chain was recorded in a study of cytomegalovirus exposure and HLA in healthy donors. Germline CDR1 and CDR2: GTSNPN and SVGIG (reference sequence). There are 16 residues in the CDR3. V shed 5 bases, J shed 6 bases, and the junction held 14 bases outside the gene matches. 13 Jbeta primers and 60 Vbeta primers were used for the PCR. Profiling relied on immunoSEQ multiplex PCR, and the TCRdb table lists in-frame clones only, not all of them. Found here are over 200,000 clones, about 72% of them singletons; the top ten hold less than 4.5%. Broader study findings: Within the data, a cluster of highly shared sequence variants was likely a sequencing artifact.

Remarks on this clone: Its antigen is still unknown.

Sequenced: PBMCs. The rearrangement links TRBV30 to TRBJ2-2, with 8 bases aligning to TRBD1. The source of this sequence is a male donor in good health and CMV-seronegative. CDR3 nucleotide sequence: TGTGCCTGGGGCCTCGAACAGGGGGTCCTAGCCGGGGAGCTGTTTTTT. It yields the protein CAWGLEQGVLAGELFF.